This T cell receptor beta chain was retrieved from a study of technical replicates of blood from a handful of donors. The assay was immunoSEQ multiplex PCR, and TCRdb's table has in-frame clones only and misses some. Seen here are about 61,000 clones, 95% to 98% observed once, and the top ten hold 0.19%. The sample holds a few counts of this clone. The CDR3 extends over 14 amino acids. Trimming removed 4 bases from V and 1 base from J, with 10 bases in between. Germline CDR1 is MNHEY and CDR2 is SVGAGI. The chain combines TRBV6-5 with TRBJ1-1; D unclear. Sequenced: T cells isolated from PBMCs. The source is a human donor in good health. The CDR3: CASSWFAGNTEAFF. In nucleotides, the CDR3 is TGTGCCAGCAGTTGGTTTGCAGGGAACACTGAAGCTTTCTTT.